This T cell receptor beta chain was found in a study of T cells in tuberculosis. Time point given: new active TB diagnosis, blood taken before or within 7 days of starting treatment. Study results and limitations: GMM-specific TCRs were nearer to active tuberculosis alpha repertoires, suggesting expansion.

Comments on this clone: What it binds is unknown.

Sequencing used immunoSEQ multiplex PCR; TCRdb keeps in-frame clones, though not all of them. The table includes some 49,000 clones, 90% to 95% detected once. V shed 4 bases and J shed 11 bases, with 18 bases lying between them. CDR1 is SQVTM, CDR2 ANQGSEA, per germline. The CDR3 is made up of 13 amino acids. This sequence joins TRBV29-1 and TRBJ1-5, with TRBD1 as a possible D gene (6 bases). The source is an adult with tuberculosis. Material: PBMCs, obtained at tuberculosis diagnosis. The CDR3 sequence is CSVVLPTGRAQHF. CDR3 nucleotide sequence: TGCAGCGTTGTCTTACCGACAGGAAGGGCCCAGCATTTT. Using reference TRBV29-1 and TRBJ1-5 for the parts outside the CDR3, the full variable domain is SAVISQKPSRDICQRGTSLTIQCQVDSQVTMMFWYRQQPGQSLTLIATANQGSEATYESGFVIDKFPISRPNLTFSTLTVSNMSPEDSSIYLCSVVLPTGRAQHFGDGTRLSIL.